This T cell receptor beta chain derives from a study of tumor and adjacent non-tumor tissue in lung cancer. Overall study: There were about twelve adenocarcinoma, 2 squamous cell carcinoma and 1 small cell lung cancer cases.

This CDR3 is built from 14 residues. The V gene's germline CDR1 is MNHEY and CDR2 SVGEGT. The template was RNA from unsorted bulk tissue. This non-tumor lung sample came from over 3 cm beyond the tumor edge. A modified ARM-PCR protocol with three rounds of nested PCR amplified TCRbeta. Using its own MiXCR run on the multiplex PCR reads, TCRdb lists one record per CDR3 protein. Altogether approximately 53,000 distinct CDR3 sequences are present, 74% being singletons, with the ten largest covering approximately 23%. Comment on this clonotype: Germline and junction disagree at one end, which may indicate a read error.

The sequenced material came from distant non-tumor lung tissue. The receptor's source is an older woman with non-small cell lung cancer. The rearrangement links TRBV6-2 or TRBV6-3 to TRBJ1-1, with D perhaps TRBD1 (5 bases). Written as DNA, the CDR3 is TGTGCCAGCAATTACCCCACAGGGAACACTGAAGCTTTCTTT. It is translated as CASNYPTGNTEAFF.